Below are 30 T cell receptor beta chains sequenced from a single sample in a study of blood T cell repertoires in COVID-19. Assay: immunoSEQ multiplex PCR; the TCRdb copy retains only in-frame clones and omits some. The sample holds fewer than 700,000 clones; roughly nine tenths are singletons and the top ten take 7.8%. Material: peripheral blood. These TCRs come from a woman aged 50 to 60 with COVID-19, enrolled during active disease.

The chain couples TRBV18 to TRBJ2-7; 11 bases fit TRBD1. The ends lost 2 bases at V and 0 bases at J; junction bases unmatched: 9. CDR3 length equals 18 residues. Germline loops: CDR1 KGHSH, CDR2 LQKENI. Written as DNA, the CDR3 is TGTGCCAGCTCACCAACAGGACAGGGGGCTCCAGCCTCCTACGAGCAGTACTTC. Protein sequence: CASSPTGQGAPASYEQYF.

V usage is TRBV6-2 or TRBV6-3 and J usage is TRBJ2-7; 9 bases line up with TRBD1. This CDR3 spans 15 amino acids. V lost 6 bases, J lost 5 bases, and 11 bases stayed unmatched. CDR1 MNHEY and CDR2 SVGEGT come from the germline V gene. The CDR3 loop reads CASSPIDRGSHEQYF. The DNA for the CDR3 is TGTGCCAGCAGCCCGATTGACAGGGGGTCCCACGAGCAGTACTTC.

The chain couples TRBV29-1 to TRBJ1-2, with D hard to call. The germline V gene encodes CDR1 SQVTM and CDR2 ANQGSEA. Trimming shortened V by 5 bases and J by 10 bases, and 17 bases separated the two germline ends. The CDR3 runs to 12 residues. The CDR3 region has the DNA TGCAGCGTTAGTGTTACAGATAGTGTCTACACCTTC. Its protein is CSVSVTDSVYTF. Variable domain in full (rest from reference TRBV29-1 and TRBJ1-2): SAVISQKPSRDICQRGTSLTIQCQVDSQVTMMFWYRQQPGQSLTLIATANQGSEATYESGFVIDKFPISRPNLTFSTLTVSNMSPEDSSIYLCSVSVTDSVYTFGSGTRLTVV.

This chain uses TRBV29-1 with TRBJ2-7, with 9 bases that match TRBD1. Germline values: CDR1 SQVTM, CDR2 ANQGSEA. V lost 4 bases, J lost 6 bases, and 7 bases stayed unmatched. The CDR3 runs to 13 residues. CDR3 protein: CSVGGTGNLEQYF. As DNA, the CDR3 is TGCAGCGTTGGAGGGACAGGGAATCTCGAGCAGTACTTC.

The chain couples TRBV9 to TRBJ2-3; 12 positions agree with TRBD2. J was trimmed by 0 bases and V by 1 base; bases with no gene match: 0. Looked up from germline, CDR1 is SGDLS and CDR2 is YYNGEE. The CDR3 totals 16 residues. CDR3 protein: CASSVTSGGSTDTQYF. Written as DNA, the CDR3 is TGTGCCAGCAGCGTAACTAGCGGGGGGAGCACAGATACGCAGTATTTT.

This sequence joins TRBV30 and TRBJ2-3; 7 bases fit TRBD1. Germline trimming cut 0 bases from V and 2 bases from J; bases unmatched to any gene: 8. From germline, CDR1 is GTSNPN and CDR2 SVGIG (reference sequence). The CDR3 consists of 16 residues. The CDR3 sequence is CAWSVRGQGVTDTQYF. CDR3 bases: TGTGCCTGGAGTGTAAGGGGGCAGGGGGTCACAGATACGCAGTATTTT.

The rearrangement links TRBV6-5 to TRBJ2-1, with 16 bases matching TRBD2. Germline V lookup: CDR1 MNHEY, CDR2 SVGAGI. V dropped 2 bases and J dropped 15; count of bases not matched to a gene: 10. The CDR3 has 16 amino acids. The DNA for the CDR3 is TGTGCCAGCAGTTACGAGGGACTAGCGGGGGGGCCTGCATCGTTCTTC. Translated, it gives CASSYEGLAGGPASFF.

Comments on this clone: Distinct nucleotide sequences in the sample also encode this CDR3. V and J are TRBV5-1 and TRBJ1-1; 10 nucleotides line up with TRBD1. The CDR3 covers 15 residues. Germline CDR1 and CDR2: SGHRS and YFSETQ. V trimming: 0 bases; J trimming: 5 bases; junction bases outside the gene matches: 4. CDR3 sequence reads: CASSLGQGAGTEAFF. CDR3 bases: TGCGCCAGCAGCTTGGGACAGGGGGCTGGTACTGAAGCTTTCTTT.

The chain couples TRBV29-1 to TRBJ2-2, with a possible D match to TRBD1 (6 bases). Germline V gene lookup returns CDR1 SQVTM and CDR2 ANQGSEA. V shed 6 bases and J shed 6 bases, with 11 bases lying between them. There are 12 residues in the CDR3. DNA of the CDR3: TGCAGCGTCACATCAGGGGCCGGGGAGCTGTTTTTT. It specifies CSVTSGAGELFF.

The genes are TRBV6-5 and TRBJ1-2; possibly TRBD1 for D (6 bases). The V gene's germline CDR1 is MNHEY and CDR2 SVGAGI. V was cut by 6 bases and J by 8 bases, with 16 bases left in between. The CDR3 is made up of 13 amino acids. In nucleotides, the CDR3 is TGTGCCAGCAGCCGAGACAGGACCCTAGGCTACACCTTC. This translates into CASSRDRTLGYTF.

The chain couples TRBV5-8 to TRBJ2-5; 12 nucleotides line up with TRBD2. The CDR3 has 16 residues. Germline values: CDR1 SGHTS, CDR2 YDEGEE. V gave up 4 bases and J gave up 1 base; unmatched junction bases: 5. CDR3 bases: TGTGCCAGCAGCACTACTAGCGGGGGGCTCCAAGAGACCCAGTACTTC. Its protein product is CASSTTSGGLQETQYF.

The count of this clone is one. This chain joins TRBV6-6 and TRBJ2-2; TRBD2 is a possible D gene (7 bases). V lost 8 bases and J lost 4, with 17 bases in between. The germline gives CDR1 MNHNY, CDR2 SVGAGI (reference sequence). This CDR3 contains 15 residues. This chain's CDR3 is CASPGGAGGTGELFF. The DNA for the CDR3 is TGTGCCAGCCCTGGGGGGGCCGGGGGCACCGGGGAGCTGTTTTTT.

The chain uses TRBV21-1 and TRBJ1-1; the table calls TRBD1, which could not be checked here. TRBV21-1 is classified as a pseudogene. The CDR3 extends over 15 amino acids. Here the CDR3 DNA reads TGTGCCAGCAGCAAGCAGGGGGCTAGAAACACTGAAGCTTTCTTT. Its translation is CASSKQGARNTEAFF.

The chain is built from TRBV9 and TRBJ1-6; unclear D gene. The CDR3 spans 16 residues. Trimming pared 0 bases from V and 16 bases from J, leaving 23 bases between. Per the germline V gene, CDR1 is SGDLS and CDR2 is YYNGEE. The CDR3 region has the DNA TGTGCCAGCAGCGTAGGCTCAGGCAGCAACCGCCCGAGACTCCACTTT. Translating it yields CASSVGSGSNRPRLHF.

The chain combines TRBV6-5 with TRBJ1-6; 8 bases are a match to TRBD1. CDR3 length: 14 residues. CDR1 and CDR2 from the germline V gene are MNHEY and SVGAGI. The V and J ends lost 6 bases and 10 bases, in that order; junction bases with no gene match: 8. The CDR3 region has the DNA TGTGCCAGCAGATCCGGGACAGGTGTATCACCCCTCCACTTT. Encoded protein: CASRSGTGVSPLHF.

This clone was counted a single time. The rearrangement joins TRBV14 to TRBJ2-1; a possible D gene is TRBD1 (6 bases). There are 17 residues in the CDR3. From germline, CDR1 is SGHDN and CDR2 FVKESK. Trimming stripped 4 bases from V and 6 bases from J, with 22 bases between. The CDR3 sequence: CASSPPPGTLKGNEQFF. Here the CDR3 DNA reads TGTGCCAGCAGCCCCCCTCCCGGGACACTCAAGGGCAATGAGCAGTTCTTC.

The chain uses TRBV28 and TRBJ1-1, with D possibly being TRBD1 (5 bases). Germline V CDR1 and CDR2: MDHEN, SYDVKM. CDR3 length: 12 amino acids. Trimming cost V 2 bases and J 11 bases, with 12 bases left between them. The CDR3 reads CASSLPTASAFF. DNA for the CDR3: TGTGCCAGCAGTTTACCGACAGCTTCGGCTTTCTTT. The full variable domain, its missing parts supplied by reference TRBV28 and TRBJ1-1, is DVKVTQSSRYLVKRTGEKVFLECVQDMDHENMFWYRQDPGLGLRLIYFSYDVKMKEKGDIPEGYSVSREKKERFSLILESASTNQTSMYLCASSLPTASAFFGQGTRLTVV.

The chain joins TRBV4-2 to TRBJ2-1; TRBD1 matches 11 bases. The CDR3 has 14 amino acids. Per the germline V gene, CDR1 is LGHNA and CDR2 is YNFKEQ. The junction had 4 bases not matched to a gene; V was cut back by 3 bases and J by 9 bases. As DNA, the CDR3 is TGTGCCAGCAGCCAGGACAGGGGGCAGGGTGAGCAGTTCTTC. Translation gives CASSQDRGQGEQFF.

The chain employs TRBV12-3 or TRBV12-4 and TRBJ2-3; the D gene is possibly TRBD2 (5 bases). The V end was cut by 6 bases, the J end by 6 bases, with 13 bases between. CDR3 length: 13 amino acids. CDR3 nucleotide sequence: TGTGCCAGCAGCCGAGGGCGTGGGGATACGCAGTATTTT. Translating it yields CASSRGRGDTQYF.

V gene TRBV5-1 combines with J gene TRBJ1-2; 8 positions match TRBD1. CDR3 length equals 18 residues. CDR1 and CDR2 (germline): SGHRS, YFSETQ. The junction had 18 bases not matched to a gene; V was cut back by 4 bases and J by 4 bases. The CDR3 here is CASSNFRAGGDIGYGYTF. Here the CDR3 DNA reads TGCGCCAGCAGCAATTTCCGGGCAGGGGGCGATATCGGCTATGGCTACACCTTC.

The V and J genes are TRBV9 and TRBJ1-1; the D gene is possibly TRBD1 (6 bases). CDR3 size: 14 residues. CDR1 SGDLS and CDR2 YYNGEE come from the germline V gene. Trimming pared 4 bases from V and 0 bases from J, leaving 10 bases between. DNA of the CDR3: TGTGCCAGCAGCCGGGGACATATGAACACTGAAGCTTTCTTT. Translating it yields CASSRGHMNTEAFF.

This clone was seen a few times. The genes are TRBV5-1 and TRBJ1-1, with 7 bases identical to TRBD1. This CDR3 spans 14 amino acids. Per germline, CDR1 SGHRS and CDR2 YFSETQ. V lost 9 bases, J lost 1 base, and 9 bases stayed unmatched. The CDR3 loop is CATYPGTANTEAFF. The CDR3 region has the DNA TGCGCCACCTACCCCGGGACAGCGAACACTGAAGCTTTCTTT.

The chain employs TRBV15 and TRBJ1-1; TRBD1 is a possible D gene (5 bases). Germline loops: CDR1 LNHNV, CDR2 YYDKDF (reference sequence). CDR3 length equals 15 residues. V gave up 3 bases and J gave up 4 bases, with 15 bases separating them. The CDR3 DNA is TGTGCCACCAGCAGTCAAGTAGGGGTGGGCACTGAAGCTTTCTTT. Translated: CATSSQVGVGTEAFF.

The chain recombines TRBV5-6 with TRBJ1-2; D might be TRBD1 (5 bases). Trimming removed 3 bases at V and 5 bases at J, with 14 bases between. CDR1 and CDR2 (germline): SGHDT, YYEEEE. The CDR3 contains 14 residues. CDR3 amino acids: CASSSWGDSYGYTF. CDR3 nucleotide sequence: TGTGCCAGCAGCTCGTGGGGTGACAGTTATGGCTACACCTTC. The variable domain in full, completed from reference TRBV5-6 and TRBJ1-2, reads DAGVTQSPTHLIKTRGQQVTLRCSPKSGHDTVSWYQQALGQGPQFIFQYYEEEERQRGNFPDRFSGHQFPNYSSELNVNALLLGDSALYLCASSSWGDSYGYTFGSGTRLTVV.

The chain links TRBV7-9 to TRBJ2-2; TRBD2 matches at 7 bases. V was clipped by 3 bases and J by 3 bases; unmatched bases: 10. The length of the CDR3 is 17 residues. Germline CDR1 is SEHNR and CDR2 is FQNEAQ (reference sequence). The CDR3, as DNA: TGTGCCAGCAGCTTTCCGGGAGGCCAATCCTACACCGGGGAGCTGTTTTTT. Residues: CASSFPGGQSYTGELFF. The full variable domain, completed using reference TRBV7-9 and TRBJ2-2, is DTGVSQNPRHKITKRGQNVTFRCDPISEHNRLYWYRQTLGQGPEFLTYFQNEAQLEKSRLLSDRFSAERPKGSFSTLEIQRTEQGDSAMYLCASSFPGGQSYTGELFFGEGSRLTVL.

The chain couples TRBV30 to TRBJ2-3, with 10 bases aligning to TRBD2. V lost 1 base, J lost 5 bases, and 6 bases stayed unmatched. CDR3 length: 15 residues. Germline-derived CDR1 and CDR2 are GTSNPN and SVGIG (reference sequence). The CDR3 is CAWSGGLATQDTQYF. In nucleotides, the CDR3 is TGTGCCTGGAGTGGGGGACTAGCGACTCAAGATACGCAGTATTTT. Together with reference TRBV30 and TRBJ2-3, the CDR3 gives the full variable domain: SQTIHQWPATLVQPVGSPLSLECTVEGTSNPNLYWYRQAAGRGLQLLFYSVGIGQISSEVPQNLSASRPQDRQFILSSKKLLLSDSGFYLCAWSGGLATQDTQYFGPGTRLTVL.

The DNA for the CDR3 is TGTGCCAGCAGCCAGGGGACAGACAATCAGCCCCAGCATTTT. Protein sequence: CASSQGTDNQPQHF. The genes are TRBV13 and TRBJ1-5; 7 bases are a match to TRBD1. This CDR3 spans 14 amino acids. With V trimmed by 5 bases and J by 3 bases, 4 bases remained unmatched. The germline CDR1 and CDR2 sequences are PRHDT and FYEKMQ (reference sequence).

Details on this clone: An end of the junction differs from the germline gene, which may be a read error. The V call is TRBV11-2, the J call TRBJ2-5, with 7 nucleotides matching TRBD2. This CDR3 contains 19 residues. CDR1 SGHAT and CDR2 FQNNGV come from the germline V gene. The CDR3 nucleotides are TGTGCCAGCAGCGAGCGCGTTGGGGGACTACCCACGAGTCAAGGGACCCAGTACTTC. Its translation: CASSERVGGLPTSQGTQYF. Full variable domain (missing parts from reference TRBV11-2 and TRBJ2-5): EAGVAQSPRYKIIEKRQSVAFWCNPISGHATLYWYQQILGQGPKLLIQFQNNGVVDDSQLPKDRFSAERLKGVDSTLKIQPAKLEDSAVYLCASSERVGGLPTSQGTQYFGPGTRLLVL.

About this clone itself: Other DNA sequences from this sample encode an identical CDR3 as well. The chain joins TRBV3-1 (or the pseudogene TRBV3-2) to TRBJ1-5; D perhaps matches TRBD1 (5 bases). CDR1 is LGHDT and CDR2 is YNNKEL in the germline V gene (reference sequence). V lost 1 base and J lost 2, with 9 bases in between. The CDR3 has 15 residues. Written as DNA, the CDR3 is TGTGCCAGCAGCCAAGGGACGGGGGGCAATCAGCCCCAGCATTTT. Encoded protein: CASSQGTGGNQPQHF.

The genes are TRBV7-9 and TRBJ2-5; tentatively, D is TRBD1 (5 bases). Germline CDR1 reads SEHNR; CDR2 reads FQNEAQ (reference sequence). Trimming cost V 4 bases and J 5 bases, with 14 bases left between them. The CDR3 has 14 amino acids. DNA for the CDR3: TGTGCCAGCAGCTCGAGCTCAGGGTGGGAGACCCAGTACTTC. Translation gives CASSSSSGWETQYF.